Listed below are T cell receptor beta chains from one sample, sequenced in a study of blood T cell repertoires in COVID-19. Repertoires were generated with immunoSEQ multiplex PCR, while TCRdb's copy carries only in-frame clones and drops some. The sample has roughly 82,000 clones, 90% seen once. The sample taken for sequencing was peripheral blood. The origin of the receptors is a woman aged 45-65 years in a cohort sampled during active COVID-19. Both conserved end residues are trimmed from each CDR3.

CDR3 protein	V gene	J gene
ASSLQGSYNEQF	TRBV14	TRBJ2-1
ASSKTTGVAYEQY	TRBV19	TRBJ2-7
ASVGGNSPLH	TRBV28	TRBJ1-6
ASSPRSLDTQY	TRBV6-5	TRBJ2-3
ASSRLTSGDTDTQY	TRBV5-1	TRBJ2-3
ASSLGVKDSFYGYT	TRBV5-1	TRBJ1-2
ASSHGTGRLTNEKLF	TRBV3-1/TRBV3-2	TRBJ1-4
ASRGAGRTGELF	TRBV6-5	TRBJ2-2
AISQVSYEQY	TRBV10-3	TRBJ2-7
ASGAQGGLGEQF	TRBV6-5	TRBJ2-1
ASSVSTGGANYGYT	TRBV9	TRBJ1-2
AWSVVPPGSGNTIY	TRBV30	TRBJ1-3
ATSGGSQDQPQH	TRBV24-1	TRBJ1-5
GRTDYNEQF	TRBV20-1	TRBJ2-1
AKGLAGDLGELF	TRBV2	TRBJ2-2
SANSYGYT	TRBV20-1	TRBJ1-2
ASSFGGTGDEKLF	TRBV27	TRBJ1-4
ASSPPDSANYGYT	TRBV18	TRBJ1-2
ASTTPEGYEQY	TRBV5-1	TRBJ2-7
ASTEFGQATDTQY	TRBV27	TRBJ2-3
ASSYIGEPGNQPQH	TRBV6-2/TRBV6-3	TRBJ1-5
ASSSGQLTGELF	TRBV28	TRBJ2-2
AYSLKETQY	TRBV30	TRBJ2-5
ASSLAWTSPVGEQF	TRBV7-9	TRBJ2-1
ASVTGGTNQPQH	TRBV2	TRBJ1-5
ASSQGDSRGLGGNRGTQY	TRBV3-1/TRBV3-2	TRBJ2-3
ASSLDRAGNTIY	TRBV28	TRBJ1-3
ASGFEKLF	TRBV30	TRBJ1-4
ASSSWTSGRGNEQY	TRBV28	TRBJ2-7
ASSALSGTGSHKLRPEQF	TRBV2	TRBJ2-1
ASSDPGLAFSSTDTQY	TRBV9	TRBJ2-3
ASSPPGVAETQY	TRBV3-1/TRBV3-2	TRBJ2-5
ATEGANTGELF	TRBV24-1	TRBJ2-2
ASRGNRGHTDTQY	TRBV6-5	TRBJ2-3
ASSFGSSGANVLT	TRBV7-8	TRBJ2-6
ASRTGQSTDTQY	TRBV28	TRBJ2-3
ASRAGSSYNEQF	TRBV28	TRBJ2-1
ASSGTTGAFYGYT	TRBV7-9	TRBJ1-2
ASSAQGAWNTEAF	TRBV18	TRBJ1-1
ASSLGSLEPQH	TRBV7-8	TRBJ1-5
ASSPQESGANVLT	TRBV18	TRBJ2-6
ASSLSAGGSSYNEQF	TRBV7-3	TRBJ2-1
ASSFDRHNEQF	TRBV5-1	TRBJ2-1
ASSYSGSNTGELF	TRBV6-5	TRBJ2-2
ASSSSGSYEQY	TRBV12-3/TRBV12-4	TRBJ2-7
ASSLASGANVLT	TRBV28	TRBJ2-6
ASSEELVSTDTQY	TRBV2	TRBJ2-3
ASRAQGNEKLF	TRBV6-5	TRBJ1-4
ASSLSLAGDGQY	TRBV7-9	TRBJ2-7
ASSSVTSGLAGHTGGSGELF	TRBV7-8	TRBJ2-2
AGGNSNQPQH	TRBV2	TRBJ1-5
ASMRSLAGTRELF	TRBV2	TRBJ2-2
ASSFTSGNYNEQF	TRBV7-8	TRBJ2-1
ASSYRQAGKNTEAF	TRBV6-5	TRBJ1-1